This T cell receptor (beta chain) was documented in a study of regulatory T cells in long-lasting Graves disease. Across the study: Positive TSH receptor antibodies alongside over 5 years of antithyroid drugs were what marked Graves' disease as persistent. Study outcomes and limitations: Compared with new cases, persistent Graves' patients showed reduced TCR diversity.

Comment on this clonotype: Its antigen is unidentified.

Sample time point: persistent/refractory GD, antithyroid drugs over 5 years with positive TRAb. From RNA extracted from PBMCs, the TCR library was made. Each of the patients was recruited from an endocrinology department situated in Xi'an, China. Building of the TCR beta libraries involved iRepertoire HTBI primers and Arm-PCR of CDR3 regions. Methods used by the authors: Overall, samples carried approximately 60 TRBV and some 15 TRBJ segments. TCRdb itself ran the multiplex PCR reads through MiXCR, one entry per CDR3 protein. Here the V and J calls rest on TCRdb's processing, not on the authors' analysis. This sample has around 430,000 distinct CDR3 sequences, with about 20% found just once. The clonotype was recovered from a female donor with Graves disease. The sequencing here drew on peripheral blood mononuclear cells (PBMCs), taken when the disease was refractory, from a patient treated with antithyroid drugs.

CDR3 in DNA: TGCAGTGCTGAGAATACCGGGACCACTGGGGCCAACGTCCTGACTTTC. Translation: CSAENTGTTGANVLTF. The chain has TRBV20-1 and TRBJ2-6; TRBD1 or TRBD2 may be the D gene (5 bases each). CDR1 is DFQATT, CDR2 SNEGSKA, per germline (reference sequence). The CDR3 totals 16 residues. V was shortened by 5 bases and J by 2 bases, with 16 bases between the two germline ends.